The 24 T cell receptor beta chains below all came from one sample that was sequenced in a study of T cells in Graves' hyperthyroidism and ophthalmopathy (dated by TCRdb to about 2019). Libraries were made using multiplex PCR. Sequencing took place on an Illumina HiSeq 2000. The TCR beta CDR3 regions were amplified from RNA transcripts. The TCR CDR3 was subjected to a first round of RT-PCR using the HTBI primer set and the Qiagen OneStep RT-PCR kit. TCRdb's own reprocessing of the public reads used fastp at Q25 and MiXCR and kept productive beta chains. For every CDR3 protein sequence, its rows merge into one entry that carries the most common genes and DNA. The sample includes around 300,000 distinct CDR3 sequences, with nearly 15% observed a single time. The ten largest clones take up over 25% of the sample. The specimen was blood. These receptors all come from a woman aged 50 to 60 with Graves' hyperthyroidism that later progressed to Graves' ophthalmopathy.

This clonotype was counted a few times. DNA of the CDR3: TGCAGCGTGCCAGAAGGGTCTGGTGAAAAACTGTTTTTT. It is translated as CSVPEGSGEKLFF. The chain links TRBV29-1 to TRBJ1-4; D not certain. The CDR3 length is 13 residues. Germline CDR1 reads SQVTM; CDR2 reads ANQGSEA. The V and J ends lost 6 bases and 7 bases respectively, with 15 bases between them.

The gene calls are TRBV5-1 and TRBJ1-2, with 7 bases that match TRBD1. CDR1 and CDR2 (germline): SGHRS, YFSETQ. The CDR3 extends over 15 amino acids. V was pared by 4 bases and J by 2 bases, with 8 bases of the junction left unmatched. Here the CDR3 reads CASSVETGRNYGYTF. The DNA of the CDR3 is TGCGCCAGCAGCGTAGAGACAGGGCGCAACTATGGCTACACCTTC.

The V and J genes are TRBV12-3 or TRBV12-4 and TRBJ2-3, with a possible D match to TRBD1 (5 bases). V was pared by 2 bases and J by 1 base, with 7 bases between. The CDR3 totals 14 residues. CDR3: CASSLSRGTDTQYF. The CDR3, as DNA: TGTGCCAGCAGTTTAAGCAGGGGCACAGATACGCAGTATTTT.

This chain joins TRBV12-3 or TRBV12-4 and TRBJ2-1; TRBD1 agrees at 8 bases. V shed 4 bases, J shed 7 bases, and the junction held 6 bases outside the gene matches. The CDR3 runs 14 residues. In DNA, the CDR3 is TGTGCCAGCAGTTCCAGGGGGCTCCCTAATGAGCAGTTCTTC. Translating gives CASSSRGLPNEQFF.

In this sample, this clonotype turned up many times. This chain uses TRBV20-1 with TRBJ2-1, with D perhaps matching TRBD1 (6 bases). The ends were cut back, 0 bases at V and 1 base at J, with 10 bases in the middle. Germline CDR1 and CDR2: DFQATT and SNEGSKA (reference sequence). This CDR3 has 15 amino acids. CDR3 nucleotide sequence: TGCAGTGCTAGAGATCTGAGGGGGTCCTACAATGAGCAGTTCTTC. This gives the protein CSARDLRGSYNEQFF.

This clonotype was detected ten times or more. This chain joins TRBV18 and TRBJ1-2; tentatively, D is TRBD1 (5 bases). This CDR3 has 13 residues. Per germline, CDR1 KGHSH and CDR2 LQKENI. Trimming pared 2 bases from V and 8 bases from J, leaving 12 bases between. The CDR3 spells CASSPAGRTGYTF. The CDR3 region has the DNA TGTGCCAGCTCACCAGCGGGGCGCACGGGCTACACCTTC.

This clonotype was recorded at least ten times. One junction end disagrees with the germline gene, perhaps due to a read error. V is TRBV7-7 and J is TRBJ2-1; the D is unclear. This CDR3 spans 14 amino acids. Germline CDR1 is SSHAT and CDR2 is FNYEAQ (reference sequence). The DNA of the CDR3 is TGTGCTAGCAGCTTAGATGGGGCCTACAATGAGCAGTTCTTC. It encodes CASSLDGAYNEQFF. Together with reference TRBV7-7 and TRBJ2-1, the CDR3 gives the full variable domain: GAGVSQSPRYKVTKRGQDVTLRCDPISSHATLYWYQQALGQGPEFLTYFNYEAQPDKSGLPSDRFSAERPEGSISTLTIQRTEQRDSAMYRCASSLDGAYNEQFFGPGTRLTVL.

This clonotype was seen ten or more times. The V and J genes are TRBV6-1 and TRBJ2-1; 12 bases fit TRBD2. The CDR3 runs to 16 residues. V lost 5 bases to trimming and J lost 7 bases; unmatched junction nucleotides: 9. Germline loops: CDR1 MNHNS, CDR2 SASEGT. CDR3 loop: CASSKGRTSGKNEQFF. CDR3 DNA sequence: TGTGCCAGCAGTAAGGGCCGGACTAGCGGGAAGAATGAGCAGTTCTTC.

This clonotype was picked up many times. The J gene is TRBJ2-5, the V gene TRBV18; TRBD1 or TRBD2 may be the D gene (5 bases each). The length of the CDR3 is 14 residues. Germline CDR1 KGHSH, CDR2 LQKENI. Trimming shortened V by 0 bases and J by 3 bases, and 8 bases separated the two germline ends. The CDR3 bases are TGTGCCAGCTCACCACCGGGGGTTAAAGAGACCCAGTACTTC. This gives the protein CASSPPGVKETQYF.

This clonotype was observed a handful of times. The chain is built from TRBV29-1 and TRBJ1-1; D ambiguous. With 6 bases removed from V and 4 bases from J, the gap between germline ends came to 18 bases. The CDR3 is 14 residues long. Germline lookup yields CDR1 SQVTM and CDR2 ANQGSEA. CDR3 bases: TGCAGCGTAAGCAACTCGGGAGGGTCCACTGAAGCTTTCTTT. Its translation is CSVSNSGGSTEAFF. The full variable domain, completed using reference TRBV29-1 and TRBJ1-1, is SAVISQKPSRDICQRGTSLTIQCQVDSQVTMMFWYRQQPGQSLTLIATANQGSEATYESGFVIDKFPISRPNLTFSTLTVSNMSPEDSSIYLCSVSNSGGSTEAFFGQGTRLTVV.

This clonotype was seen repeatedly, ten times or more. CDR3 sequence: CASSLGLAGWAQGEQYF. CDR3 coding DNA: TGTGCCAGCAGTTTGGGACTAGCGGGATGGGCGCAGGGCGAGCAGTACTTC. The gene calls are TRBV28 and TRBJ2-7; 13 positions agree with TRBD2. This CDR3 has 17 amino acids. Germline CDR1 MDHEN, CDR2 SYDVKM. Unmatched junction bases numbered 11, after V lost 3 bases and J lost 6 bases.

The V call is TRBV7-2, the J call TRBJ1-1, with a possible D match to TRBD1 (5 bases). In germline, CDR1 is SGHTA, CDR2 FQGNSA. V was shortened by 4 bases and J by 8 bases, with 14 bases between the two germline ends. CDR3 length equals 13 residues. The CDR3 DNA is TGTGCCAGCAGCTACAGACAGAGGCCAGAAGCTTTCTTT. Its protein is CASSYRQRPEAFF.

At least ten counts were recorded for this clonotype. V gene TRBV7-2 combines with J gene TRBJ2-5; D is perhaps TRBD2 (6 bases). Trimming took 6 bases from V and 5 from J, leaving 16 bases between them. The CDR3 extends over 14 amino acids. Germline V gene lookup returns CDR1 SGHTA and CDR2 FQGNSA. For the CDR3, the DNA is TGTGCCAGCAGAGCGGGCCCCTTTTTCGAGACCCAGTACTTC. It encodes CASRAGPFFETQYF.

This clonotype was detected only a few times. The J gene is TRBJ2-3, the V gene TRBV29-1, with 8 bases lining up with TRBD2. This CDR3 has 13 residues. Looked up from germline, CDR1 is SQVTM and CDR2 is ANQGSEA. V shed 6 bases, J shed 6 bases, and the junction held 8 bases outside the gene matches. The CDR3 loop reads CSVKAGVRDTQYF. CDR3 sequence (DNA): TGCAGCGTAAAAGCGGGAGTGAGGGATACGCAGTATTTT.

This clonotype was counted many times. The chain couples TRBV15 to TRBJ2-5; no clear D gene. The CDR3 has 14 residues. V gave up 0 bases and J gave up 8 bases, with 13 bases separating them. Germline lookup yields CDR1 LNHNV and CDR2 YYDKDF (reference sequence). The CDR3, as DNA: TGTGCCACCAGCAGAGATTTGCAGGTGGCAACCCAGTACTTC. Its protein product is CATSRDLQVATQYF.

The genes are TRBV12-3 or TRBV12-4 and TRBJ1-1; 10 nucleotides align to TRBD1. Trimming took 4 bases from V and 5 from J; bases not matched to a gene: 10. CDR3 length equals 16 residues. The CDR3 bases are TGTGCCAGCAGTTCGTCCAGGGACAGGGGATATACTGAAGCTTTCTTT. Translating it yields CASSSSRDRGYTEAFF.

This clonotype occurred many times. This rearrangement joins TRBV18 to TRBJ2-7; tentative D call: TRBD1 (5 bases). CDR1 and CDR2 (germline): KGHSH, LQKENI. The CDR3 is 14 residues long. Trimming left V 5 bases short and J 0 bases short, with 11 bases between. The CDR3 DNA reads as TGTGCCAGCTCAATTCAGGGTACCTCCTACGAGCAGTACTTC. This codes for CASSIQGTSYEQYF.

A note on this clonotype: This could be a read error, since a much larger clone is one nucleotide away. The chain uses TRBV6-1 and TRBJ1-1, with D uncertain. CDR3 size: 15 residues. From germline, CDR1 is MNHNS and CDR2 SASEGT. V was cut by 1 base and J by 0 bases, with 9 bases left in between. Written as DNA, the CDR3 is TGTGCCAGCAGTGAAGATCGGCTGGTGAACACTGAAGCTTTCTTT. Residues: CASSEDRLVNTEAFF.

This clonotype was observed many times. The CDR3 reads CASSLDGGSEAFF. The CDR3 region has the DNA TGTGCCAGCAGCTTAGATGGGGGGAGTGAAGCTTTCTTT. J is TRBJ1-1 and V is TRBV11-2; D may be TRBD1 (5 bases). This CDR3 has 13 amino acids. Germline CDR1 is SGHAT and CDR2 is FQNNGV. Trimming took off 0 bases at V and 7 bases at J, with 9 bases between the two ends. Based on the CDR3 plus reference TRBV11-2 and TRBJ1-1, the full variable domain is EAGVAQSPRYKIIEKRQSVAFWCNPISGHATLYWYQQILGQGPKLLIQFQNNGVVDDSQLPKDRFSAERLKGVDSTLKIQPAKLEDSAVYLCASSLDGGSEAFFGQGTRLTVV.

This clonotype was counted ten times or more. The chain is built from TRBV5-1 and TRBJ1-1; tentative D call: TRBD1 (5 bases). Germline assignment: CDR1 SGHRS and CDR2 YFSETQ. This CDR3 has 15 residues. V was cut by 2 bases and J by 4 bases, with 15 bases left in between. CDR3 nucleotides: TGCGCCAGCAGCTTCCAGGGAGAGGAAGGCACTGAAGCTTTCTTT. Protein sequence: CASSFQGEEGTEAFF.

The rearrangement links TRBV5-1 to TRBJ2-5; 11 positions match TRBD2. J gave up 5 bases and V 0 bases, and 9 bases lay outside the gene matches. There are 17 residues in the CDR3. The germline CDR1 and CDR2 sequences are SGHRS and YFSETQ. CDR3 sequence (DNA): TGCGCCAGCAGCTTGGGTAGCGGGAGGGCCTCTTCGGAGACCCAGTACTTC. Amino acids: CASSLGSGRASSETQYF. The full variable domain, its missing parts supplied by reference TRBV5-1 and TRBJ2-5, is KAGVTQTPRYLIKTRGQQVTLSCSPISGHRSVSWYQQTPGQGLQFLFEYFSETQRNKGNFPGRFSGRQFSNSRSEMNVSTLELGDSALYLCASSLGSGRASSETQYFGPGTRLLVL.

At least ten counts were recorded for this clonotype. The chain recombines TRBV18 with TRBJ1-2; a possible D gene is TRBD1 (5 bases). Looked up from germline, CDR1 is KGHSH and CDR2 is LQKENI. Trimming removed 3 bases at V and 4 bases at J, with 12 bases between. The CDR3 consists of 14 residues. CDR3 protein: CASSPERGGYGYTF. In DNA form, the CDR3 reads TGTGCCAGCTCACCGGAGAGGGGAGGCTATGGCTACACCTTC.

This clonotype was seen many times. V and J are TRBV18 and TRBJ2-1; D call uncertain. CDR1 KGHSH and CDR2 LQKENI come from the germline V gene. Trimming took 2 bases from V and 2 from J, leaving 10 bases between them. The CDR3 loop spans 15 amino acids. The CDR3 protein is CASSPVEGTYNEQFF. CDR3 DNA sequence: TGTGCCAGCTCACCAGTGGAAGGGACCTACAATGAGCAGTTCTTC. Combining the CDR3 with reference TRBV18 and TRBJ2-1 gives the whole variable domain NAGVMQNPRHLVRRRGQEARLRCSPMKGHSHVYWYRQLPEEGLKFMVYLQKENIIDESGMPKERFSAEFPKEGPSILRIQQVVRGDSAAYFCASSPVEGTYNEQFFGPGTRLTVL.

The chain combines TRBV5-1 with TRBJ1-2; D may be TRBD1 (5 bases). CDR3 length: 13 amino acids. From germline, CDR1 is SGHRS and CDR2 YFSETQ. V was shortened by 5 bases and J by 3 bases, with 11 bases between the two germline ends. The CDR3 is CASSHQGHYGYTF. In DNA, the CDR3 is TGCGCCAGCAGTCATCAGGGCCACTATGGCTACACCTTC.